This TCR beta chain came from a study of post-analysis software for immune sequencing data. The CDR3 runs to 15 residues. V lost 0 bases to trimming and J lost 2 bases, with 12 bases between them. In germline, CDR1 is SGDLS, CDR2 YYNGEE. Study-wide points: Controls significantly exceeded multiple sclerosis patients in normalized Chao1 diversity. Samples made in the same batch grouped tightly together by F measure. Five or six TRBV segments were more frequent in patients than controls; TRBV5-6, TRBV5-1 and TRBV20-1 belonged to this group.

cDNA libraries of TCR beta carried unique molecular identifiers. TCRdb recomputed calls from the PCR reads with MiXCR, one row per CDR3 protein. The sample lists fewer than 600,000 distinct CDR3 sequences, around 40% seen once, with 9% to 14% in the top ten. Points on this clonotype: Its antigen remains unidentified.

Sequenced input: blood. This sequence originates from a girl between 5 and 17 years old with multiple sclerosis. This chain links TRBV9 with TRBJ2-7, with D possibly matching TRBD2 (5 bases). The CDR3 DNA reads TGTGCCAGCAGCGTAGGTGTCGGGAAGGCCTACGAGCAGTACTTC. It yields the protein CASSVGVGKAYEQYF.